This T cell receptor beta chain was captured in a study of somatic mutations in cytotoxic T cells in rheumatoid arthritis. Broader study findings: For rheumatoid arthritis patients, CD8+ clonality increased with age, whereas it did not in healthy controls. Multiple comparisons were not accounted for in the slight TRBV07 underrepresentation seen in rheumatoid arthritis patients.

Isolating CD4+ and CD8+ cells involved positive magnetic bead selection on an AutoMACS. Their purity was then checked by flow cytometry. Data came from immunoSEQ multiplex PCR; TCRdb stores just in-frame clones and leaves some out. This table holds 12,000 to 15,000 clones, approximately 84% found once. Trimming removed 3 bases from V and 3 bases from J, with 7 bases in between. This CDR3 is 12 amino acids long. CDR1 is SGHRS, CDR2 YFSETQ, per germline. Remarks on this clone: What it recognizes is unknown.

The TCR comes from an adult with rheumatoid arthritis. This chain connects TRBV5-1 to TRBJ2-7; D is undetermined. Sequencing was carried out using CD8+ T cells sorted from blood. The CDR3 DNA reads as TGCGCCAGCAGCTCGAACAGCTACGAGCAGTACTTC. This translates into CASSSNSYEQYF.